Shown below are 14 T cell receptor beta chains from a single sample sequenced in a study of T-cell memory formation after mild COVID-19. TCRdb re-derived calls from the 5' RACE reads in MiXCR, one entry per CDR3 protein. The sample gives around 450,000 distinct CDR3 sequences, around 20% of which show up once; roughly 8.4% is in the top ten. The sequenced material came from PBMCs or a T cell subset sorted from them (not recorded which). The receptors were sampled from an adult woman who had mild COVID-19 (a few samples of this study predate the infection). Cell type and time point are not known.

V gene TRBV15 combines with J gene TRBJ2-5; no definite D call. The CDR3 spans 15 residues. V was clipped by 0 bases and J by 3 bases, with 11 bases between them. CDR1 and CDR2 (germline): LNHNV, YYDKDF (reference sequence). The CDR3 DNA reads TGTGCCACCAGCAGAGAAGTTGGTTCCGAAGAGACCCAGTACTTC. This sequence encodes CATSREVGSEETQYF.

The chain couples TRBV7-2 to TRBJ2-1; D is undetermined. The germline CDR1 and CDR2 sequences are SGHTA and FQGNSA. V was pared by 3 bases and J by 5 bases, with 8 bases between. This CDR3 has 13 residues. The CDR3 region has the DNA TGTGCCAGCAGCTTGAGGTGGGACAATGAGCAGTTCTTC. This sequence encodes CASSLRWDNEQFF.

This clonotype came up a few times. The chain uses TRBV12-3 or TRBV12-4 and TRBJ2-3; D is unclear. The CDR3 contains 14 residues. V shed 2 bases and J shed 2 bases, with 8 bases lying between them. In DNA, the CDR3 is TGTGCCAGCAGTTTAAACGACAACACAGATACGCAGTATTTT. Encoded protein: CASSLNDNTDTQYF.

The CDR3 bases are TGTGCCAGCTCACCCTCCTACGACAAAGGGACCCAGCATTTT. It yields the protein CASSPSYDKGTQHF. The J gene is TRBJ1-5, the V gene TRBV18; no clear D. The CDR3 sequence is 14 residues long. Germline lookup yields CDR1 KGHSH and CDR2 LQKENI. V dropped 3 bases and J dropped 11 bases, with 17 bases sitting between them.

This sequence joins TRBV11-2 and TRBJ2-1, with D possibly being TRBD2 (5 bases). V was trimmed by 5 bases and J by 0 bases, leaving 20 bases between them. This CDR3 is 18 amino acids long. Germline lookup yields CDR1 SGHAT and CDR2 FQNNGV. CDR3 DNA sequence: TGTGCCAGCAGCCCCTGGCGGGCCTTAGAGAGCTCCTACAATGAGCAGTTCTTC. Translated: CASSPWRALESSYNEQFF.

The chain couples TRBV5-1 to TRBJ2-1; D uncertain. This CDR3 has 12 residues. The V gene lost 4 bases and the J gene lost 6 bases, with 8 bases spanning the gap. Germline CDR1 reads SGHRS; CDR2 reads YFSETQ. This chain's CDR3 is CASSTGSNEQFF. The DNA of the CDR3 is TGCGCCAGCAGCACCGGAAGCAATGAGCAGTTCTTC. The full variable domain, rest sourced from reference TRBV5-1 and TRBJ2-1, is KAGVTQTPRYLIKTRGQQVTLSCSPISGHRSVSWYQQTPGQGLQFLFEYFSETQRNKGNFPGRFSGRQFSNSRSEMNVSTLELGDSALYLCASSTGSNEQFFGPGTRLTVL.

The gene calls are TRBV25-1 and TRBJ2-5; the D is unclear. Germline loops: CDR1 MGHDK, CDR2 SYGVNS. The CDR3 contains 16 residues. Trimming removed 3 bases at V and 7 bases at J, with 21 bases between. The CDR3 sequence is CASSDPTGRRGVTQYF. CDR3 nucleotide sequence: TGTGCCAGCAGTGACCCGACTGGACGACGAGGTGTGACCCAGTACTTC.

The CDR3 loop reads CASSQPTEGQPQHF. CDR3 DNA: TGCGCCAGCAGCCAGCCGACAGAAGGTCAGCCCCAGCATTTT. This chain joins TRBV4-1 and TRBJ1-5; TRBD1 might be the D (5 bases). The germline gives CDR1 MGHRA, CDR2 YSYEKL. V dropped 3 bases and J dropped 6 bases, with 12 bases sitting between them. The CDR3 covers 14 residues.

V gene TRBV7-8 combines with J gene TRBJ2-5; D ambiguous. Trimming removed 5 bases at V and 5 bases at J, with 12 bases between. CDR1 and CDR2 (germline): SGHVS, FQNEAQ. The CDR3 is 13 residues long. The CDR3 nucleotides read TGTGCCAGCAGCCTAACCACCAGGGAGACCCAGTACTTC. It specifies CASSLTTRETQYF.

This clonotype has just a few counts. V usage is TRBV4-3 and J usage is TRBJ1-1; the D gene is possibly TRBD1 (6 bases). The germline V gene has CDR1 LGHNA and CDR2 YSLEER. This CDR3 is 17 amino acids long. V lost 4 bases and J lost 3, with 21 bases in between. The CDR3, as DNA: TGCGCCAGCAGCCCCCAGGACCAGGGGCCCCCGGACACTGAAGCTTTCTTT. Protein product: CASSPQDQGPPDTEAFF.

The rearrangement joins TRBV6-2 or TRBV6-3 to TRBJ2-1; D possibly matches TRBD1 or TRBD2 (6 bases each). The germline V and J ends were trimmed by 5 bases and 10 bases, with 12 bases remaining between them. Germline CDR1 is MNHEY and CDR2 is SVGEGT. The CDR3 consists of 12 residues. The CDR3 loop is CASSATGREQFF. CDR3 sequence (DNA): TGTGCCAGCAGTGCCACAGGGAGGGAGCAGTTCTTC.

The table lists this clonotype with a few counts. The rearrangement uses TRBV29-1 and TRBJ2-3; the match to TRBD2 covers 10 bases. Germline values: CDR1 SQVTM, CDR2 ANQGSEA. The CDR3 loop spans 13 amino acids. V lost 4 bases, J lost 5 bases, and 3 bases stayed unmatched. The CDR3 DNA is TGCAGCGTTGTAGCGGGAGGCAGAGATACGCAGTATTTT. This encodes CSVVAGGRDTQYF.

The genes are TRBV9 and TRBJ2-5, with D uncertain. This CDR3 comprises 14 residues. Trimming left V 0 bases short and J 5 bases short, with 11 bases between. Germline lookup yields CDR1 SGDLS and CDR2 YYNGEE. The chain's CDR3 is CASSVGRVGETQYF. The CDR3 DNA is TGTGCCAGCAGCGTAGGTAGGGTCGGGGAGACCCAGTACTTC.

The CDR3 here is CASSQDGRKTGELFF. The CDR3 bases are TGTGCCAGCAGCCAAGATGGGCGGAAAACCGGGGAGCTGTTTTTT. The J gene is TRBJ2-2, the V gene TRBV14, with D unclear. The germline V and J ends were trimmed by 0 bases and 5 bases, with 10 bases remaining between them. The CDR3 has 15 amino acids. CDR1 is SGHDN and CDR2 is FVKESK in the germline V gene.